The clone carrying this T cell receptor (beta chain) was recorded once. Original data processing: By means of reference gene primer amplification, nucleated cell counts were estimated. Sequenced by immunoSEQ multiplex PCR; TCRdb stores in-frame clones only, minus some. The V and J calls and clone size come from that table; D and trimming were worked out from the DNA. The table lists around 340,000 clones, about 86% of them singletons. In terms of age and location, participants ranged from roughly 18 to 95 years and lived in approximately 24 US areas. The data originate from a study of blood T cell repertoires in COVID-19. For the study at large: Both acute and convalescent COVID-19 samples were obtained from the United States, Italy and Spain. In each case, the material was cDNA or gDNA derived from T cells, B-cell-depleted T cells, or PBMCs.

The CDR3 covers 14 residues. Per germline, CDR1 SNHLY and CDR2 FYNNEI. V was cut by 2 bases and J by 8 bases, with 12 bases left in between. V usage is TRBV2 and J usage is TRBJ1-4; D is unresolved. The TCR originated in a woman aged 35 to 49 with acute COVID-19. Input material: PBMCs or T cells enriched from blood (not recorded which). This chain's CDR3 is CASSERGLVEKLFF. CDR3 DNA: TGTGCCAGCAGTGAACGAGGGTTAGTGGAAAAACTGTTTTTT.